Shown below are 25 T cell receptor beta chains from a single sample sequenced in a study of T-cell reconstitution after alpha-beta-depleted transplantation in children. Unique molecular identifiers were incorporated when the TCRbeta library was constructed. Each CDR3 protein is one row after TCRdb ran MiXCR on the PCR reads. The table shows about 590,000 distinct CDR3 sequences, with around 13% occurring only once. Sequencing used PBMCs, mostly from graft donor cells, obtained 360 days after TCRalphabeta/CD19-depleted stem cell transplant. Receptors originate from a male patient between 5 and 17 years old who had a stem cell transplant for acute myeloid leukemia, so the T cells may come from the graft donor.

In its sample, this clonotype was seen many times. V usage is TRBV10-3 and J usage is TRBJ2-3; D tentatively reads TRBD1 or TRBD2 (5 bases each). Looked up from germline, CDR1 is ENHRY and CDR2 is SYGVKD. The ends were cut back, 9 bases at V and 2 bases at J, with 15 bases in the middle. The CDR3 runs 14 residues. The CDR3 region is CAILRDADTDTQYF. The CDR3 DNA is TGTGCCATTCTCCGGGACGCCGACACAGATACGCAGTATTTT.

V and J are TRBV24-1 and TRBJ2-5; 11 bases map to TRBD2. CDR1 is KGHDR and CDR2 is SFDVKD in the germline V gene. Germline trimming cut 4 bases from V and 4 bases from J; bases unmatched to any gene: 10. CDR3 size: 17 residues. CDR3 sequence (DNA): TGTGCCACCAGTGACCACTACACTAGCGGGAGCCGAGAGACCCAGTACTTC. Protein product: CATSDHYTSGSRETQYF.

The V and J genes are TRBV4-1 and TRBJ2-2; 8 bases are shared with TRBD2. The ends lost 3 bases at V and 5 bases at J; junction bases unmatched: 14. Germline CDR1 is MGHRA and CDR2 is YSYEKL. The CDR3 has 18 residues. CDR3 in amino acids: CASSQGFIGLASTGELFF. The CDR3 DNA follows: TGCGCCAGCAGCCAGGGTTTTATAGGACTAGCCTCGACCGGGGAGCTGTTTTTT.

The chain carries TRBV5-1 and TRBJ2-7; 11 bases align to TRBD1. CDR1 SGHRS and CDR2 YFSETQ come from the germline V gene. The length of the CDR3 is 14 residues. The V segment lost 7 bases and the J segment 2 bases; nucleotides outside the gene matches: 5. CDR3 protein: CASVRDRGAYEQYF. CDR3 coding DNA: TGCGCCAGCGTCCGGGACAGGGGGGCCTACGAGCAGTACTTC.

This clonotype was seen many times. The chain links TRBV7-3 to TRBJ2-3; D remains ambiguous. Germline values: CDR1 SGHTA, CDR2 FQGTGA. V was trimmed by 2 bases and J by 0 bases, leaving 12 bases between them. The CDR3 is made up of 16 amino acids. CDR3 sequence (DNA): TGTGCCAGCAGCTTAGGCGGATCACCTAGCACAGATACGCAGTATTTT. This translates into CASSLGGSPSTDTQYF. Variable domain in full (rest from reference TRBV7-3 and TRBJ2-3): GAGVSQTPSNKVTEKGKYVELRCDPISGHTALYWYRQSLGQGPEFLIYFQGTGAADDSGLPNDRFFAVRPEGSVSTLKIQRTERGDSAVYLCASSLGGSPSTDTQYFGPGTRLTVL.

As regards this clonotype: A much larger clone differs from this one at a single base, so this may be a read error. The CDR3 DNA is TGCAGCGTAATTCGACTAGCGGGACTCTACGAGCAGTACTTC. Amino acids: CSVIRLAGLYEQYF. This chain links TRBV29-1 with TRBJ2-7, with TRBD2 matching over 11 bases. Looked up from germline, CDR1 is SQVTM and CDR2 is ANQGSEA. The J segment lost 3 bases and the V segment lost 6 bases, leaving 7 bases of the junction unmatched. CDR3 length: 14 residues.

The gene calls are TRBV29-1 and TRBJ1-5; D remains ambiguous. This CDR3 is 11 amino acids long. The V gene's germline CDR1 is SQVTM and CDR2 ANQGSEA. V lost 0 bases and J 11 bases, leaving 8 bases between the germline ends. The CDR3 DNA reads as TGCAGCGTTGAAGATGTGGGGTCCCAGCATTTT. Its protein product is CSVEDVGSQHF.

V usage is TRBV5-1 and J usage is TRBJ2-7; TRBD2 aligns across 10 bases. V gave up 2 bases and J gave up 3 bases; unmatched junction bases: 2. Germline CDR1 reads SGHRS; CDR2 reads YFSETQ. The CDR3 sequence is 14 residues long. Here the CDR3 DNA reads TGCGCCAGCAGCTTCCAGCGGGGGGGCTACGAGCAGTACTTC. Amino acids: CASSFQRGGYEQYF.

This clonotype was seen more than once but under ten times. V gene TRBV12-3 or TRBV12-4 combines with J gene TRBJ1-1, with TRBD1 as a possible D gene (5 bases). The V end was cut by 1 base, the J end by 4 bases, with 13 bases between. The CDR3 has 15 residues. In DNA, the CDR3 is TGTGCCAGCAGTTTAGTCCAGGGTTGGAGCACTGAAGCTTTCTTT. It encodes CASSLVQGWSTEAFF.

In this sample, this clonotype turned up many times. This chain links TRBV7-2 with TRBJ2-2, with D unclear. The CDR3 loop spans 15 amino acids. V was clipped by 6 bases and J by 7 bases, with 18 bases between them. From germline, CDR1 is SGHTA and CDR2 FQGNSA. The CDR3 DNA reads as TGTGCCAGCAGGCCTCGTCTATGGTCTGGCGGGGAGCTGTTTTTT. This codes for CASRPRLWSGGELFF.

This clonotype was counted between two and nine times. This chain uses TRBV6-5 with TRBJ1-5, with 8 bases fitting TRBD1. The CDR3 totals 16 residues. Germline CDR1 and CDR2: MNHEY and SVGAGI. V lost 6 bases and J lost 0; bases outside the gene matches: 7. CDR3 coding DNA: TGTGCCAGCAGCCTAACAGGGGGGGCTAGCAATCAGCCCCAGCATTTT. Its translation is CASSLTGGASNQPQHF.

The rearrangement links TRBV25-1 to TRBJ2-3; weak D call: TRBD2 (6 bases). The germline CDR1 and CDR2 sequences are MGHDK and SYGVNS. The germline V and J ends were trimmed by 4 bases and 0 bases, with 11 bases remaining between them. The CDR3 is 15 residues long. CDR3 protein: CASSGLAYSTDTQYF. The CDR3 DNA follows: TGTGCCAGCAGTGGTCTAGCGTATAGCACAGATACGCAGTATTTT.

This clonotype was detected a few times. J is TRBJ2-7 and V is TRBV7-9, with D hard to call. Per germline, CDR1 SEHNR and CDR2 FQNEAQ (reference sequence). Trimming pared 1 base from V and 3 bases from J, leaving 7 bases between. This CDR3 spans 13 amino acids. The DNA for the CDR3 is TGTGCCAGCAGCTTAGGCCCCGACTACGAGCAGTACTTC. This sequence encodes CASSLGPDYEQYF.

The chain uses TRBV20-1 and TRBJ2-5; TRBD2 is a possible D gene (5 bases). The CDR3 runs to 15 residues. V lost 1 base and J 2 bases, leaving 14 bases between the germline ends. Per the germline V gene, CDR1 is DFQATT and CDR2 is SNEGSKA (reference sequence). CDR3 residues: CSARGEQRIQETQYF. The CDR3, as DNA: TGCAGTGCTAGAGGGGAACAGCGGATTCAAGAGACCCAGTACTTC.

This clonotype was seen repeatedly, ten times or more. The chain couples TRBV4-3 to TRBJ2-2, with 12 positions matching TRBD1. The germline V gene has CDR1 LGHNA and CDR2 YSLEER. V was pared by 0 bases and J by 9 bases, with 2 bases of the junction left unmatched. CDR3 length equals 15 residues. CDR3 in DNA: TGCGCCAGCAGCCAAGAGGGACAGGGGGCCTGGGAGCTGTTTTTT. Protein sequence: CASSQEGQGAWELFF.

The V and J genes are TRBV6-2 or TRBV6-3 and TRBJ2-5; TRBD2 matches 8 bases. V shed 4 bases, J shed 2 bases, and the junction held 12 bases outside the gene matches. Per the germline V gene, CDR1 is MNHEY and CDR2 is SVGEGT. This CDR3 is built from 17 residues. The CDR3 DNA reads as TGTGCCAGCAGTTCGGGGCGGGAGGTCGCCGCACAAGAGACCCAGTACTTC. Translating it yields CASSSGREVAAQETQYF.

V and J are TRBV2 and TRBJ2-3; TRBD2 matches at 13 bases. Looked up from germline, CDR1 is SNHLY and CDR2 is FYNNEI. Losses at the gene ends were 8 bases for V and 2 bases for J; bases not matched to a gene: 13. The CDR3 has 18 amino acids. CDR3 residues: CASCSPRGLAGVTDTQYF. The CDR3 DNA reads as TGTGCCAGCTGTTCCCCCCGTGGACTAGCGGGAGTCACAGATACGCAGTATTTT.

This clonotype occurred a few times. The chain carries TRBV3-1 and TRBJ2-3; 12 nucleotides align to TRBD2. There are 16 residues in the CDR3. V trimming: 4 bases; J trimming: 5 bases; junction bases outside the gene matches: 7. Per the germline V gene, CDR1 is LGHDT and CDR2 is YNNKEL (reference sequence). CDR3 loop: CASSPPWGLAGDTQYF. CDR3 bases: TGTGCCAGCAGCCCTCCTTGGGGACTAGCGGGAGATACGCAGTATTTT.

The chain has TRBV12-3 or TRBV12-4 and TRBJ2-7; tentatively, D is TRBD1 or TRBD2 (5 bases each). Trimming removed 6 bases at V and 6 bases at J, with 15 bases between. This CDR3 contains 13 residues. CDR3 sequence: CASSRGRDLEQYF. The DNA for the CDR3 is TGTGCCAGCAGCCGGGGCAGGGATCTCGAGCAGTACTTC.

The chain combines TRBV7-8 with TRBJ1-4; tentatively, D is TRBD1 (5 bases). V was pared by 5 bases and J by 0 bases, with 13 bases between. CDR1 is SGHVS, CDR2 FQNEAQ, per germline. This CDR3 is built from 16 residues. The CDR3 sequence: CASSPRRDSTNEKLFF. The DNA of the CDR3 is TGTGCCAGCAGCCCTAGGAGGGACTCAACTAATGAAAAACTGTTTTTT. Looking up the rest from reference TRBV7-8 and TRBJ1-4 gives the full variable domain: GAGVSQSPRYKVAKRGQDVALRCDPISGHVSLFWYQQALGQGPEFLTYFQNEAQLDKSGLPSDRFFAERPEGSVSTLKIQRTQQEDSAVYLCASSPRRDSTNEKLFFGSGTQLSVL.

This clonotype was detected only a few times. The chain carries TRBV11-1 and TRBJ2-7; 7 bases align to TRBD2. The J segment lost 3 bases and the V segment lost 1 base, leaving 21 bases of the junction unmatched. The CDR3 runs to 20 residues. Germline values: CDR1 SGHAT, CDR2 FQDESV (reference sequence). The CDR3 is CASSLGRASGAPRPFYEQYF. In DNA, the CDR3 is TGTGCCAGCAGCTTAGGAAGGGCTAGCGGAGCCCCAAGGCCTTTCTACGAGCAGTACTTC.

This clonotype was recorded many times. V and J are TRBV5-1 and TRBJ2-1; 10 positions agree with TRBD1. CDR1 SGHRS and CDR2 YFSETQ come from the germline V gene. This CDR3 spans 15 amino acids. The J segment lost 3 bases and the V segment lost 4 bases, leaving 4 bases of the junction unmatched. The CDR3 sequence: CASSMTGGSYNEQFF. DNA of the CDR3: TGCGCCAGCAGCATGACAGGGGGCAGCTACAATGAGCAGTTCTTC.

This clonotype was picked up many times. Compared with germline, one end of the junction differs, possibly owing to a read error. The chain employs TRBV5-1 and TRBJ2-5; D is unresolved. The germline CDR1 and CDR2 sequences are SGHRS and YFSETQ. The CDR3 contains 12 residues. The chain's CDR3 is CASSFAQETQYF. The CDR3, as DNA: TGTGCCAGCAGTTTTGCACAAGAGACCCAGTACTTC.

This clonotype was detected ten times or more. V usage is TRBV12-3 or TRBV12-4 and J usage is TRBJ1-2; unclear D gene. The CDR3 has 13 residues. Between the trimmed V and J ends, which lost 1 base and 5 bases, there was a span of 8 bases. CDR3 sequence: CASSLVGDYGYTF. For the CDR3, the DNA is TGTGCCAGCAGTTTAGTGGGTGATTATGGCTACACCTTC.

J is TRBJ2-7 and V is TRBV6-2 or TRBV6-3; 14 bases agree with TRBD2. Germline values: CDR1 MNHEY, CDR2 SVGEGT. This CDR3 spans 14 amino acids. Losses at the gene ends were 4 bases for V and 5 bases for J; bases not matched to a gene: 1. CDR3 DNA: TGTGCCAGCAGTTGGGGACTAGCGGGGGACGAGCAGTACTTC. Amino acid sequence: CASSWGLAGDEQYF.